This passage covers 11 T cell receptor beta chains from one sample sequenced in a study of shared clonotypes between healthy human individuals. Naive CD8 cells, CD45RO-negative and positively selected for CCR7, excluded terminally differentiated effector memory CD45RA+ cells. This table comes from immunoSEQ multiplex PCR, and its TCRdb copy is limited to in-frame clones, with some not included. In the table there are about 2.2 million clones, around 93% of which are singletons. What was sequenced was naive CD8+ T cells from PBMCs. All receptors derive from a young man in good health. Some clones in this sample may be carry-over from other donors' samples.

This clone was found once. CDR3 in DNA: TGTGCCAGCAGCTTAGTTCCGGGGCTCTATGGCTACACCTTC. Amino acid sequence: CASSLVPGLYGYTF. This chain connects TRBV7-9 to TRBJ1-2; tentatively, D is TRBD1 (5 bases). The CDR3 has 14 amino acids. V was pared by 1 base and J by 4 bases, with 10 bases between. The germline V gene has CDR1 SEHNR and CDR2 FQNEAQ (reference sequence).

The rearrangement links TRBV13 to TRBJ2-3, with D perhaps matching TRBD1 (6 bases). From germline, CDR1 is PRHDT and CDR2 FYEKMQ (reference sequence). This CDR3 spans 18 amino acids. V lost 4 bases to trimming and J lost 1 base, with 21 bases between them. The CDR3 here is CASSSTRNRDIGTDTQYF. CDR3 DNA: TGTGCCAGCAGCTCCACACGAAACCGGGACATAGGCACAGATACGCAGTATTTT.

A note on this clone: Other DNA sequences of this sample code for an identical CDR3. This chain uses TRBV6-5 with TRBJ2-1; D is uncertain. V was shortened by 2 bases and J by 3 bases, with 8 bases between the two germline ends. Looked up from germline, CDR1 is MNHEY and CDR2 is SVGAGI. This CDR3 has 14 residues. CDR3 loop: CASSYLESYNEQFF. Here the CDR3 DNA reads TGTGCCAGCAGTTACCTAGAAAGCTACAATGAGCAGTTCTTC.

The chain carries TRBV27 and TRBJ2-7; D may be TRBD2 (5 bases). The V end was cut by 5 bases, the J end by 2 bases, with 10 bases between. The germline V gene has CDR1 MNHEY and CDR2 SMNVEV (reference sequence). The CDR3 covers 13 residues. The CDR3 sequence: CASSPLETYEQYF. The CDR3 nucleotides read TGTGCCAGCAGTCCACTAGAAACCTACGAGCAGTACTTC.

This chain links TRBV19 with TRBJ2-1; tentatively, D is TRBD2 (6 bases). Germline V gene lookup returns CDR1 LNHDA and CDR2 SQIVND (reference sequence). Trimming cost V 7 bases and J 0 bases, with 16 bases left between them. The CDR3 totals 16 residues. The DNA for the CDR3 is TGTGCCAGTACCCCAATCACGGGAGTCTCCTACAATGAGCAGTTCTTC. Its translation: CASTPITGVSYNEQFF.

The rearrangement links TRBV7-8 to TRBJ2-3, with 7 bases identical to TRBD1. With V trimmed by 4 bases and J by 0 bases, 10 bases remained unmatched. The CDR3 sequence is 17 residues long. Germline-derived CDR1 and CDR2 are SGHVS and FQNEAQ. In DNA, the CDR3 is TGTGCCAGCAGCTCGTACAGGGGACCGCGAAGCACAGATACGCAGTATTTT. It encodes CASSSYRGPRSTDTQYF.

To note about this clone: Other nucleotide sequences from this sample produce the same CDR3. The V gene is TRBV15, the J gene TRBJ2-7; 8 positions agree with TRBD2. This CDR3 has 15 residues. Germline V gene sequence: CDR1 LNHNV, CDR2 YYDKDF (reference sequence). Unmatched junction bases numbered 4, after V lost 0 bases and J lost 3 bases. The CDR3 coding sequence is TGTGCCACCAGCAGAGATCCCAGCGGGAGCTACGAGCAGTACTTC. This codes for CATSRDPSGSYEQYF.

V and J are TRBV27 and TRBJ2-1; TRBD2 agrees at 14 bases. This CDR3 spans 17 amino acids. V lost 5 bases to trimming and J lost 0 bases; unmatched junction nucleotides: 3. Germline V gene sequence: CDR1 MNHEY, CDR2 SMNVEV (reference sequence). CDR3: CASSRGLAGGSYNEQFF. In DNA form, the CDR3 reads TGTGCCAGCAGTAGAGGACTAGCGGGGGGCTCCTACAATGAGCAGTTCTTC.

This chain uses TRBV7-9 with TRBJ2-1, with 7 bases identical to TRBD1. The ends lost 1 base at V and 5 bases at J; junction bases unmatched: 5. CDR1 and CDR2 (germline): SEHNR, FQNEAQ (reference sequence). CDR3 length: 15 amino acids. This CDR3 reads CASSLGQGEDNEQFF. The CDR3 region has the DNA TGTGCCAGCAGCTTAGGCCAGGGGGAAGACAATGAGCAGTTCTTC.

This chain links TRBV4-2 with TRBJ2-7, with 9 bases identical to TRBD1. With V trimmed by 0 bases and J by 5 bases, 5 bases remained unmatched. Per the germline V gene, CDR1 is LGHNA and CDR2 is YNFKEQ. The CDR3 is 15 residues long. The CDR3 DNA sequence: TGTGCCAGCAGCCAAGAGTGGGACAGGGTAAACGAGCAGTACTTC. Its protein is CASSQEWDRVNEQYF.

In its sample, this clone was seen once. The identical CDR3 is also encoded by other nucleotide sequences in the sample. This chain uses TRBV5-1 with TRBJ2-7; D gene unclear. The CDR3 contains 15 residues. V was clipped by 0 bases and J by 0 bases, with 10 bases between them. CDR1 SGHRS and CDR2 YFSETQ come from the germline V gene. CDR3 bases: TGCGCCAGCAGCTTGGTTTTAGGGTCCTCCTACGAGCAGTACTTC. Its translation is CASSLVLGSSYEQYF. The variable domain in full, with the rest retrieved from reference TRBV5-1 and TRBJ2-7, is KAGVTQTPRYLIKTRGQQVTLSCSPISGHRSVSWYQQTPGQGLQFLFEYFSETQRNKGNFPGRFSGRQFSNSRSEMNVSTLELGDSALYLCASSLVLGSSYEQYFGPGTRLTVT.